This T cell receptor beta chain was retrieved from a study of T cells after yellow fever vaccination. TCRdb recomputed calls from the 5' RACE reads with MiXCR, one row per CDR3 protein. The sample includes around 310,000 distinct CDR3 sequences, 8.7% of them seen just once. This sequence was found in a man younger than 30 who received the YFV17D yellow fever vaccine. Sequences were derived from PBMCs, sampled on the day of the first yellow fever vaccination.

Here the CDR3 DNA reads TGCGCCAGCAGCTTGAGTTACGACACAGATACGCAGTATTTT. Its protein product is CASSLSYDTDTQYF. The J gene is TRBJ2-3, the V gene TRBV5-1; no firm D call. V gave up 1 base and J gave up 2 bases, with 8 bases separating them. CDR1 is SGHRS, CDR2 YFSETQ, per germline. The length of the CDR3 is 14 residues.